Below are 21 T cell receptor beta chains sequenced from a single sample in a study of blood T cell repertoires in COVID-19. Data came from immunoSEQ multiplex PCR; TCRdb stores just in-frame clones and leaves some out. The data show approximately 190,000 clones, less than 90% seen once. Sequenced input: PBMCs or T cells enriched from blood (not recorded which). These receptors came from a woman under 40 who had been exposed to COVID-19.

This chain links TRBV27 with TRBJ2-7; perhaps TRBD1 as D (5 bases). The CDR3 contains 14 residues. Germline V gives CDR1 MNHEY, CDR2 SMNVEV (reference sequence). V lost 1 base and J 2 bases, leaving 9 bases between the germline ends. The CDR3 region has the DNA TGTGCCAGCAGTTTATACACAGGCACCTACGAGCAGTACTTC. It specifies CASSLYTGTYEQYF.

The chain has TRBV6-4 and TRBJ2-3, with TRBD2 matching 10 bases. There are 15 residues in the CDR3. Germline CDR1 MRHNA, CDR2 SNTAGT. V was clipped by 4 bases and J by 3 bases; unmatched bases: 4. CDR3: CASSASGGGTDTQYF. CDR3 DNA sequence: TGTGCCAGCAGTGCGAGCGGGGGGGGGACAGATACGCAGTATTTT.

The rearrangement links TRBV11-2 to TRBJ2-2; TRBD1 matches 8 bases. Germline assignment: CDR1 SGHAT and CDR2 FQNNGV. The length of the CDR3 is 15 residues. V dropped 1 base and J dropped 8; count of bases not matched to a gene: 6. The CDR3 DNA reads as TGTGCCAGCAGCTTAGTTTGGACAGGGTCGGGGGAGCTGTTTTTT. Translation: CASSLVWTGSGELFF.

The chain is built from TRBV30 and TRBJ1-4; D remains unclear. Per the germline V gene, CDR1 is GTSNPN and CDR2 is SVGIG (reference sequence). This CDR3 has 14 residues. The ends were cut back, 7 bases at V and 7 bases at J, with 19 bases in the middle. CDR3 residues: CAFKYSYRTEKLFF. CDR3 in DNA: TGTGCCTTTAAATACTCTTACAGAACTGAAAAACTGTTTTTT.

The V gene is TRBV19, the J gene TRBJ2-1, with TRBD2 identical over 9 bases. From germline, CDR1 is LNHDA and CDR2 SQIVND (reference sequence). CDR3 size: 16 residues. With V trimmed by 3 bases and J by 7 bases, 10 bases remained unmatched. CDR3 bases: TGTGCCAGTAGTATTCACCTGGGACTAGCAGGGAATGAGCAGTTCTTC. Its translation is CASSIHLGLAGNEQFF.

The chain couples TRBV7-3 to TRBJ1-4; D unresolved. From germline, CDR1 is SGHTA and CDR2 FQGTGA. The CDR3 has 15 residues. The V gene lost 2 bases and the J gene lost 13 bases, with 20 bases spanning the gap. The CDR3 reads CASSLSPGSQDGLFF. The CDR3, as DNA: TGTGCCAGCAGCTTATCCCCCGGGTCGCAAGATGGACTGTTTTTT.

CDR3: CASSRGQGARYNSPLHF. As DNA, the CDR3 is TGTGCCAGCAGCCGGGGACAGGGGGCGAGGTATAATTCACCCCTCCACTTT. V gene TRBV3-1 (or the pseudogene TRBV3-2) combines with J gene TRBJ1-6, with 12 bases matching TRBD1. Germline lookup yields CDR1 LGHDT and CDR2 YNNKEL (reference sequence). The J segment lost 4 bases and the V segment lost 4 bases, leaving 5 bases of the junction unmatched. The CDR3 is made up of 17 amino acids.

The rearrangement links TRBV11-2 to TRBJ1-1, with 7 bases fitting TRBD1. CDR1 and CDR2 from the germline V gene are SGHAT and FQNNGV. The CDR3 extends over 17 amino acids. J gave up 3 bases and V 1 base, and 11 bases lay outside the gene matches. CDR3 loop: CASSLGYGRGTDTEAFF. The CDR3 nucleotides are TGTGCCAGCAGCTTAGGTTATGGCAGGGGGACGGACACTGAAGCTTTCTTT.

This clone was observed a few times. V and J are TRBV12-5 and TRBJ1-5, with 7 bases matching TRBD1. The CDR3 loop spans 15 amino acids. V lost 1 base and J lost 9; bases outside the gene matches: 9. The germline CDR1 and CDR2 sequences are LGHNT and FRNRAP. As DNA, the CDR3 is TGTGCTAGTGGTTTGGGGACAGGAGCCAACAGGCCCCAGCATTTT. Protein sequence: CASGLGTGANRPQHF.

This rearrangement joins TRBV10-3 to TRBJ1-2, with unresolved D. The CDR3 runs to 13 residues. V was pared by 6 bases and J by 0 bases, with 8 bases between. Germline V CDR1 and CDR2: ENHRY, SYGVKD. CDR3 DNA sequence: TGTGCCATCAGGGACTCTGCTAACTATGGCTACACCTTC. This gives the protein CAIRDSANYGYTF.

Concerning this clone: The sample has other DNA sequences that encode this CDR3 too. The chain couples TRBV6-2 or TRBV6-3 to TRBJ1-5; 10 bases agree with TRBD1. The CDR3 totals 14 residues. Germline V gene lookup returns CDR1 MNHEY and CDR2 SVGEGT. The trim removed 5 bases at V and 4 bases at J, leaving 2 bases unmatched. The CDR3 DNA reads as TGTGCCAGCAGTAGGACAGGGGGGAATCAGCCCCAGCATTTT. Amino acid sequence: CASSRTGGNQPQHF.

V gene TRBV7-8 combines with J gene TRBJ2-2; the D gene is possibly TRBD2 (7 bases). The CDR3 is 16 amino acids. V lost 1 base and J 4 bases, leaving 13 bases between the germline ends. The germline V gene has CDR1 SGHVS and CDR2 FQNEAQ. CDR3 loop: CASSLVWGGGTGELFF. As DNA, the CDR3 is TGTGCCAGCAGCTTAGTTTGGGGGGGCGGCACCGGGGAGCTGTTTTTT.

The CDR3 loop reads CASSPGDIAGGATISGELFF. The CDR3 nucleotides are TGCGCCAGCAGCCCGGGGGATATAGCGGGGGGCGCTACTATCTCCGGGGAGCTGTTTTTT. This rearrangement joins TRBV5-1 to TRBJ2-2; 10 bases are a match to TRBD2. The CDR3 runs to 20 residues. Unmatched junction bases numbered 21, after V lost 4 bases and J lost 6 bases. CDR1 and CDR2 (germline): SGHRS, YFSETQ.

The V and J genes are TRBV25-1 and TRBJ2-5, with 8 bases aligning to TRBD2. In germline, CDR1 is MGHDK, CDR2 SYGVNS. CDR3 length: 14 residues. V was clipped by 4 bases and J by 2 bases; unmatched bases: 3. CDR3 nucleotide sequence: TGTGCCAGCAGTGGGGGCGGGGGGCAAGAGACCCAGTACTTC. Translating it yields CASSGGGGQETQYF.

The chain uses TRBV30 and TRBJ1-1; D remains ambiguous. The ends were cut back, 1 base at V and 2 bases at J, with 8 bases in the middle. Per the germline V gene, CDR1 is GTSNPN and CDR2 is SVGIG (reference sequence). This CDR3 has 13 residues. The CDR3 DNA reads TGTGCCTGGAGTGCCCAGAAAAACACTGAAGCTTTCTTT. Translation: CAWSAQKNTEAFF.

The chain combines TRBV9 with TRBJ2-5; D is perhaps TRBD1 (5 bases). Trimming shortened V by 0 bases and J by 0 bases, and 6 bases separated the two germline ends. CDR1 is SGDLS and CDR2 is YYNGEE in the germline V gene. There are 14 residues in the CDR3. The CDR3 sequence: CASSVGTNQETQYF. For the CDR3, the DNA is TGTGCCAGCAGCGTAGGGACAAACCAAGAGACCCAGTACTTC.

The CDR3 reads CASSLGISGVHEQYF. CDR3 DNA: TGCGCCAGCAGCCTGGGAATATCAGGGGTCCACGAGCAGTACTTC. The chain recombines TRBV5-1 with TRBJ2-7, with D perhaps matching TRBD1 (6 bases). With 4 bases removed from V and 5 bases from J, the gap between germline ends came to 19 bases. This CDR3 is 15 amino acids long. Germline V lookup: CDR1 SGHRS, CDR2 YFSETQ.

Only a few counts were recorded for this clone. J is TRBJ1-2 and V is TRBV29-1; 10 bases fit TRBD1. Germline CDR1 and CDR2: SQVTM and ANQGSEA. The CDR3 is 15 residues long. Trimming took 0 bases from V and 4 from J; bases not matched to a gene: 5. CDR3 in amino acids: CSVEDTGTGAYGYTF. In DNA form, the CDR3 reads TGCAGCGTTGAAGACACCGGGACAGGGGCCTATGGCTACACCTTC.

The chain recombines TRBV9 with TRBJ2-5; 9 positions match TRBD2. Germline V gene sequence: CDR1 SGDLS, CDR2 YYNGEE. This CDR3 is built from 16 residues. V shed 0 bases, J shed 6 bases, and the junction held 9 bases outside the gene matches. DNA for the CDR3: TGTGCCAGCAGCGTAGCGGCGGGGGGGCAATCTAAGACCCAGTACTTC. This translates into CASSVAAGGQSKTQYF.

The chain has TRBV19 and TRBJ1-2; D is unclear. This CDR3 contains 13 residues. V lost 6 bases, J lost 2 bases, and 10 bases lay in between. Looked up from germline, CDR1 is LNHDA and CDR2 is SQIVND (reference sequence). This CDR3 reads CASRAIPNYGYTF. The CDR3 DNA sequence: TGTGCCAGTAGGGCCATCCCCAACTATGGCTACACCTTC.

This rearrangement joins TRBV10-3 to TRBJ1-4; 12 bases are a match to TRBD1. Looked up from germline, CDR1 is ENHRY and CDR2 is SYGVKD. V trimming: 0 bases; J trimming: 8 bases; junction bases outside the gene matches: 4. This CDR3 is built from 16 residues. The CDR3 sequence is CAISESRGTGGEKLFF. CDR3 coding DNA: TGTGCCATCAGTGAGTCGCGCGGGACAGGGGGCGAAAAACTGTTTTTT.